This paragraph reports one T cell receptor (beta chain). This specimen belongs to a study of T cells in localized non-small cell lung cancer. The CDR3 runs to 17 residues. Germline trimming cut 3 bases from V and 1 base from J; bases unmatched to any gene: 7. The germline V gene encodes CDR1 SEHNR and CDR2 FQNEAQ (reference sequence). Some clones are missing from TCRdb's copy, which holds only in-frame ones; the method was immunoSEQ multiplex PCR. The sample has about 19,000 clones, around 83% seen once. The sequences come from peripheral blood, collected before any cancer treatment. This sequence originates from a man aged 40 to 70 with stage I lung adenocarcinoma. The V and J genes are TRBV7-9 and TRBJ2-3; the match to TRBD2 covers 10 bases. In DNA, the CDR3 is TGTGCCAGCAGCTTGCAGCGGGGGGGCCGGGGCACAGATACGCAGTATTTT. Amino acid sequence: CASSLQRGGRGTDTQYF. Drawing the rest from reference TRBV7-9 and TRBJ2-3, the complete variable domain is DTGVSQNPRHKITKRGQNVTFRCDPISEHNRLYWYRQTLGQGPEFLTYFQNEAQLEKSRLLSDRFSAERPKGSFSTLEIQRTEQGDSAMYLCASSLQRGGRGTDTQYFGPGTRLTVL.